A single sample is the source of the 11 T cell receptor beta chains below, sequenced in a study of vaccination effects on CD4 cells after COVID-19. Once cultured for more than nine days, the cells underwent separation to obtain CD4+ T cells. Measured with immunoSEQ multiplex PCR; TCRdb has only the in-frame clones, and not every one. Here the sample spans tens of thousands of clones, approximately 71% being singletons. Antigens of these TCRs are unknown. This specimen consisted of CD4+ T cells from PBMCs cultured without peptide, obtained before COVID-19 vaccination. All receptors derive from a human donor who received a COVID-19 vaccine.

This chain uses TRBV30 with TRBJ2-2; the D gene is possibly TRBD2 (6 bases). The V end lost 3 bases, the J end lost 4 bases, and 15 bases lay between the germline ends. CDR3 length: 15 residues. Germline loops: CDR1 GTSNPN, CDR2 SVGIG (reference sequence). The CDR3 is CAWSDLTSSTGELFF. The DNA of the CDR3 is TGTGCCTGGAGCGACTTGACTAGTTCCACCGGGGAGCTGTTTTTT.

V gene TRBV6-6 combines with J gene TRBJ1-2, with D possibly TRBD1 on 6 matching bases. Trimming pared 4 bases from V and 4 bases from J, leaving 16 bases between. CDR3 length: 15 residues. Germline CDR1 and CDR2: MNHNY and SVGAGI (reference sequence). The CDR3 sequence: CASSLQGGGSYGYTF. For the CDR3, the DNA is TGTGCCAGCAGTTTACAGGGCGGAGGAAGCTATGGCTACACCTTC.

The chain has TRBV29-1 and TRBJ1-3, with D maybe TRBD1 (6 bases). Germline assignment: CDR1 SQVTM and CDR2 ANQGSEA. CDR3 length: 14 amino acids. Trimming cost V 4 bases and J 3 bases, with 13 bases left between them. CDR3 amino acids: CSVATGSVGNTIYF. CDR3 nucleotide sequence: TGCAGCGTTGCTACAGGGTCAGTTGGAAACACCATATATTTT.

The chain joins TRBV19 to TRBJ1-2; tentatively, D is TRBD1 (5 bases). The CDR3 is 15 residues long. In germline, CDR1 is LNHDA, CDR2 SQIVND (reference sequence). V lost 3 bases and J lost 6, with 17 bases in between. The CDR3 bases are TGTGCCAGTAGTATTGTGGTTGACCGAGGGGATGGCTACACCTTC. Residues: CASSIVVDRGDGYTF.

This chain joins TRBV29-1 and TRBJ2-5, with D possibly matching TRBD1 (5 bases). CDR1 and CDR2 (germline): SQVTM, ANQGSEA. Trimming stripped 5 bases from V and 2 bases from J, with 12 bases between. This CDR3 region has 13 residues. CDR3 residues: CSVRRGLQETQYF. The DNA for the CDR3 is TGCAGCGTTAGAAGGGGATTACAAGAGACCCAGTACTTC.

J is TRBJ2-1 and V is TRBV6-5; possible D gene TRBD2, 5 bases. CDR3 length equals 13 residues. V was trimmed by 6 bases and J by 2 bases, leaving 8 bases between them. Germline CDR1 and CDR2: MNHEY and SVGAGI. The CDR3: CASSPGTYNEQFF. The CDR3 DNA reads TGTGCCAGCAGCCCCGGGACCTACAATGAGCAGTTCTTC.

The rearrangement links TRBV19 to TRBJ1-2; D perhaps matches TRBD1 (5 bases). The V and J ends lost 5 bases and 8 bases respectively, with 18 bases between them. The length of the CDR3 is 14 residues. Germline values: CDR1 LNHDA, CDR2 SQIVND (reference sequence). CDR3 in amino acids: CASSPRQREGGYTF. CDR3 DNA sequence: TGTGCCAGTAGTCCCCGACAGCGGGAGGGAGGCTACACCTTC.

V gene TRBV5-6 combines with J gene TRBJ2-5; 9 positions match TRBD2. The CDR3 loop spans 15 amino acids. The germline gives CDR1 SGHDT, CDR2 YYEEEE. The V and J ends lost 3 bases and 5 bases, in that order; junction bases with no gene match: 8. CDR3 nucleotides: TGTGCCAGCAGCTCAGGCGGGAGGGCGTTTGAGACCCAGTACTTC. As protein: CASSSGGRAFETQYF.

This rearrangement joins TRBV6-2 or TRBV6-3 to TRBJ1-5; D remains ambiguous. Germline CDR1 and CDR2: MNHEY and SVGEGT. CDR3 size: 13 residues. The V and J ends lost 4 bases and 0 bases respectively, with 4 bases between them. The CDR3 protein is CASSFISNQPQHF. The CDR3, as DNA: TGTGCCAGCAGTTTCATTAGCAATCAGCCCCAGCATTTT.

The table lists this clone with a few counts. The CDR3 bases are TGTGCTAGTGGTTTGGAAACACTTTCACCCCTCCACTTT. The encoded protein is CASGLETLSPLHF. This chain uses TRBV12-5 with TRBJ1-6; D uncertain. The V gene lost 1 base and the J gene lost 9 bases, with 7 bases spanning the gap. The CDR3 runs 13 residues. CDR1 LGHNT and CDR2 FRNRAP come from the germline V gene.

V usage is TRBV6-5 and J usage is TRBJ1-2; D remains ambiguous. Germline loops: CDR1 MNHEY, CDR2 SVGAGI. The V end lost 0 bases, the J end lost 1 base, and 6 bases lay between the germline ends. The CDR3 runs to 14 residues. As DNA, the CDR3 is TGTGCCAGCAGTTACTCGAACAATAACTATGGCTACACCTTC. Translated: CASSYSNNNYGYTF.